Below are 32 T cell receptor beta chains sequenced from a single sample in a study of shared clonotypes between healthy human individuals. Using immunoSEQ multiplex PCR, the repertoire was profiled, and TCRdb retains in-frame clones only, with some absent. The sample contains 2 million to 2.5 million clones, about 90% of which appear only once. The sequenced sample consisted of naive CD4+ T cells from PBMCs. Documented subset: CD45RA+ positively selected. Source of these receptors: a man between 18 and 35 years old in good health. Some clones in this sample may be carry-over from other donors' samples.

V usage is TRBV19 and J usage is TRBJ2-1; no reliable D call. The CDR3 length is 15 residues. Germline V gene data show CDR1 as LNHDA and CDR2 as SQIVND (reference sequence). Deletions cut 4 bases from V and 4 bases from J, with 14 bases between. The CDR3 nucleotides are TGTGCCAGTAGTACCCGGACCAGGAATTACAATGAGCAGTTCTTC. Translated, it gives CASSTRTRNYNEQFF.

On this clone: Other DNA sequences of this sample code for an identical CDR3. This rearrangement joins TRBV30 to TRBJ2-7, with no clear D. This CDR3 has 11 amino acids. Germline loops: CDR1 GTSNPN, CDR2 SVGIG (reference sequence). V was trimmed by 2 bases and J by 4 bases, leaving 6 bases between them. The CDR3 sequence: CAWSQRYEQYF. The CDR3 DNA follows: TGTGCCTGGAGTCAAAGATACGAGCAGTACTTC. Filled out from reference TRBV30 and TRBJ2-7, the complete variable domain reads SQTIHQWPATLVQPVGSPLSLECTVEGTSNPNLYWYRQAAGRGLQLLFYSVGIGQISSEVPQNLSASRPQDRQFILSSKKLLLSDSGFYLCAWSQRYEQYFGPGTRLTVT.

This chain joins TRBV28 and TRBJ2-2; D is possibly TRBD1 (5 bases). The CDR3 totals 14 residues. The germline CDR1 and CDR2 sequences are MDHEN and SYDVKM. V lost 5 bases and J 6 bases, leaving 13 bases between the germline ends. CDR3 coding DNA: TGTGCCAGCAGTAGGCCAGGGCAACCCGGGGAGCTGTTTTTT. Protein product: CASSRPGQPGELFF.

This chain uses TRBV30 with TRBJ2-2; 10 positions match TRBD2. CDR1 is GTSNPN and CDR2 is SVGIG in the germline V gene (reference sequence). This CDR3 contains 18 residues. After removal of 2 bases from V and 5 bases from J, the junction contained 14 bases not matched to a gene. In nucleotides, the CDR3 is TGTGCCTGGAGTATACGGACTAGCGGCTTTGGCAAGACCGGGGAGCTGTTTTTT. Residues: CAWSIRTSGFGKTGELFF.

This clone was seen only once. The chain couples TRBV25-1 to TRBJ2-7, with TRBD1 identical over 7 bases. V shed 1 base and J 0 bases; nucleotides not matched to a gene: 6. Germline CDR1 and CDR2: MGHDK and SYGVNS. The CDR3 is 16 residues long. CDR3 in amino acids: CASSESGGLGSYEQYF. The CDR3 DNA follows: TGTGCCAGCAGTGAATCAGGGGGATTGGGCTCCTACGAGCAGTACTTC.

The chain links TRBV7-9 to TRBJ2-1, with TRBD2 identical over 12 bases. CDR3 length: 13 residues. The germline V gene encodes CDR1 SEHNR and CDR2 FQNEAQ (reference sequence). J was trimmed by 12 bases and V by 6 bases; bases with no gene match: 6. The CDR3 bases are TGTGCCAGCAGGATCCTAGCGGGAGGGGGGCAGTTCTTC. This sequence encodes CASRILAGGGQFF.

V gene TRBV21-1 combines with J gene TRBJ2-7; TRBD1 is the table's D call, not checked against the DNA. TRBV21-1 constitutes a pseudogene. CDR3 size: 19 residues. The CDR3 region has the DNA TGTGCCAGCAGCAAGCCCCCCTCCGGGGACAGGGGAGGGATCGACGAGCAGTACTTC. This sequence encodes CASSKPPSGDRGGIDEQYF.

The V and J genes are TRBV7-2 and TRBJ1-6; D is possibly TRBD1 (6 bases). This CDR3 contains 16 residues. The V gene's germline CDR1 is SGHTA and CDR2 FQGNSA. V lost 1 base and J lost 7, with 14 bases in between. The CDR3 coding sequence is TGTGCCAGCAGCTTAGGACAACAGGGTTCCAATTCACCCCTCCACTTT. Its translation: CASSLGQQGSNSPLHF.

This clone was seen more than once but under ten times. V and J are TRBV2 and TRBJ1-5; D perhaps matches TRBD1 (5 bases). This CDR3 spans 15 amino acids. Germline assignment: CDR1 SNHLY and CDR2 FYNNEI. The V and J ends lost 2 bases and 6 bases respectively, with 14 bases between them. The CDR3 DNA follows: TGTGCCAGCAGTGAATTGGGCAGGGATATTCAGCCCCAGCATTTT. Translated, it gives CASSELGRDIQPQHF.

The chain joins TRBV7-9 to TRBJ2-7, with a possible D match to TRBD2 (5 bases). CDR3 size: 16 residues. Looked up from germline, CDR1 is SEHNR and CDR2 is FQNEAQ (reference sequence). V gave up 5 bases and J gave up 5 bases, with 22 bases separating them. CDR3 DNA sequence: TGTGCCAGCAGCCCAGCACCCGGACTGCGGAAGGACGAGCAGTACTTC. This translates into CASSPAPGLRKDEQYF.

The chain has TRBV5-4 and TRBJ2-1; D not certain. Germline values: CDR1 SGHNT, CDR2 YYREEE (reference sequence). With 5 bases removed from V and 2 bases from J, the gap between germline ends came to 14 bases. The CDR3 loop spans 15 amino acids. As DNA, the CDR3 is TGTGCCAGCAGTACTGGGGATTTTACCTACAATGAGCAGTTCTTC. Translated: CASSTGDFTYNEQFF.

The rearrangement joins TRBV14 to TRBJ2-1; 8 nucleotides line up with TRBD2. Germline V gives CDR1 SGHDN, CDR2 FVKESK. This CDR3 is built from 14 residues. Germline trimming cut 3 bases from V and 9 bases from J; bases unmatched to any gene: 7. The CDR3 DNA follows: TGTGCCAGCAGCCAGAGCGGGAGATCCGGTGAGCAGTTCTTC. Its protein is CASSQSGRSGEQFF.

V and J are TRBV2 and TRBJ1-2; TRBD1 aligns across 7 bases. This CDR3 is built from 15 residues. V lost 4 bases, J lost 3 bases, and 8 bases stayed unmatched. Per the germline V gene, CDR1 is SNHLY and CDR2 is FYNNEI. The CDR3, as DNA: TGTGCCAGCAGTGGAGACAGGGTTGGCGACTATGGCTACACCTTC. It translates to CASSGDRVGDYGYTF.

The chain is built from TRBV7-9 and TRBJ2-7; D perhaps matches TRBD2 (6 bases). CDR1 is SEHNR, CDR2 FQNEAQ, per germline (reference sequence). The V gene lost 3 bases and the J gene lost 3 bases, with 12 bases spanning the gap. The CDR3 runs to 14 residues. The chain's CDR3 is CASSFSGTIYEQYF. DNA for the CDR3: TGTGCCAGCAGCTTTAGCGGAACCATCTACGAGCAGTACTTC.

The J gene is TRBJ1-5, the V gene TRBV9; D not certain. Germline values: CDR1 SGDLS, CDR2 YYNGEE. The CDR3 extends over 14 amino acids. V dropped 10 bases and J dropped 2 bases, with 16 bases sitting between them. The CDR3, as DNA: TGTGCCCGACCCTGGGAGGTTTGCAATCAGCCCCAGCATTTT. It yields the protein CARPWEVCNQPQHF.

The genes are TRBV19 and TRBJ2-7, with 7 bases that match TRBD1. V was pared by 5 bases and J by 5 bases, with 6 bases of the junction left unmatched. The germline CDR1 and CDR2 sequences are LNHDA and SQIVND (reference sequence). This CDR3 is built from 13 residues. The CDR3 is CASSSLDRDEQYF. The CDR3 DNA follows: TGTGCCAGTAGTTCCCTCGACAGGGACGAGCAGTACTTC.

The chain is built from TRBV5-1 and TRBJ2-5, with 14 positions matching TRBD2. Trimming took 4 bases from V and 4 from J; bases not matched to a gene: 6. The V gene's germline CDR1 is SGHRS and CDR2 YFSETQ. The CDR3 is 16 residues long. The CDR3 reads CASSPGLAGVVETQYF. The CDR3 coding sequence is TGCGCCAGCAGCCCGGGACTAGCGGGAGTGGTAGAGACCCAGTACTTC.

The V and J genes are TRBV6-5 and TRBJ2-2; the match to TRBD1 covers 8 bases. The CDR3 contains 15 residues. Germline CDR1 is MNHEY and CDR2 is SVGAGI. The V segment lost 5 bases and the J segment 2 bases; nucleotides outside the gene matches: 4. CDR3 amino acids: CASSRTGFNTGELFF. In nucleotides, the CDR3 is TGTGCCAGCAGTAGGACAGGGTTTAACACCGGGGAGCTGTTTTTT.

This chain links TRBV7-9 with TRBJ2-2; D perhaps matches TRBD1 (5 bases). V was shortened by 5 bases and J by 4 bases, with 14 bases between the two germline ends. Germline V gene sequence: CDR1 SEHNR, CDR2 FQNEAQ (reference sequence). CDR3 size: 15 residues. CDR3 loop: CASSPGQGRTGELFF. CDR3 DNA: TGTGCCAGCAGCCCTGGGCAGGGCCGCACCGGGGAGCTGTTTTTT.

The DNA of the CDR3 is TGTGCCAGCAGCTTAGAGATGGGGGCGGGCGGCTACACCTTC. Translation: CASSLEMGAGGYTF. The chain has TRBV7-8 and TRBJ1-2; the D gene is possibly TRBD1 (6 bases). The CDR3 spans 14 residues. Between the trimmed V and J ends, which lost 1 base and 8 bases, there was a span of 14 bases. Germline-derived CDR1 and CDR2 are SGHVS and FQNEAQ. The variable domain in full, completed from reference TRBV7-8 and TRBJ1-2, reads GAGVSQSPRYKVAKRGQDVALRCDPISGHVSLFWYQQALGQGPEFLTYFQNEAQLDKSGLPSDRFFAERPEGSVSTLKIQRTQQEDSAVYLCASSLEMGAGGYTFGSGTRLTVV.

This rearrangement joins TRBV6-5 to TRBJ2-3; the D gene is possibly TRBD2 (6 bases). Per the germline V gene, CDR1 is MNHEY and CDR2 is SVGAGI. The germline V and J ends were trimmed by 7 bases and 6 bases, with 11 bases remaining between them. The CDR3 is made up of 12 amino acids. The CDR3 spells CASTPGGDTQYF. The CDR3 nucleotides are TGTGCCAGCACCCCCGGAGGGGATACGCAGTATTTT.

This rearrangement joins TRBV7-9 to TRBJ1-2; TRBD1 might be the D (5 bases). Trimming shortened V by 1 base and J by 8 bases, and 11 bases separated the two germline ends. The CDR3 contains 13 residues. Germline V CDR1 and CDR2: SEHNR, FQNEAQ (reference sequence). DNA of the CDR3: TGTGCCAGCAGCTTAGTAGAAGGGGCCGGCTACACCTTC. Translation: CASSLVEGAGYTF. Drawing the rest from reference TRBV7-9 and TRBJ1-2, the complete variable domain is DTGVSQNPRHKITKRGQNVTFRCDPISEHNRLYWYRQTLGQGPEFLTYFQNEAQLEKSRLLSDRFSAERPKGSFSTLEIQRTEQGDSAMYLCASSLVEGAGYTFGSGTRLTVV.

This chain uses TRBV28 with TRBJ2-7, with TRBD1 matching over 9 bases. CDR3 length equals 15 residues. V lost 1 base, J lost 6 bases, and 7 bases stayed unmatched. Germline-derived CDR1 and CDR2 are MDHEN and SYDVKM. The CDR3 reads CASSLLGDRVTEQYF. The CDR3 DNA is TGTGCCAGCAGTTTATTAGGGGACAGGGTTACCGAGCAGTACTTC.

V gene TRBV29-1 combines with J gene TRBJ2-1, with 10 bases fitting TRBD2. CDR1 and CDR2 (germline): SQVTM, ANQGSEA. Trimming removed 5 bases from V and 2 bases from J; junction bases left unmatched: 9. The CDR3 sequence is 16 residues long. CDR3 coding DNA: TGCAGCGTTTCTAAAGGGCTAGCGGGAGCCTACAATGAGCAGTTCTTC. Translated, it gives CSVSKGLAGAYNEQFF.

J is TRBJ2-1 and V is TRBV21-1; the listed D gene, TRBD1, was not tested against the DNA. TRBV21-1 is a pseudogene. CDR3 length: 19 residues. In DNA form, the CDR3 reads TGTGCCAGCAGCAAAACCCCGGGACAGAGACCCTTCTCCTACAATGAGCAGTTCTTC. It is translated as CASSKTPGQRPFSYNEQFF.

Concerning this clone itself: This same CDR3 is encoded by further DNA sequences in the sample. The V call is TRBV18, the J call TRBJ1-1; a possible D gene is TRBD1 (5 bases). Germline V gene data show CDR1 as KGHSH and CDR2 as LQKENI. The CDR3 totals 13 residues. Trimming cost V 3 bases and J 4 bases, with 9 bases left between them. CDR3 residues: CASSPGGSTEAFF. DNA of the CDR3: TGTGCCAGCTCACCTGGGGGAAGCACTGAAGCTTTCTTT.

The J gene is TRBJ2-1, the V gene TRBV7-3; TRBD2 aligns across 12 bases. This CDR3 is 16 amino acids long. The ends lost 5 bases at V and 10 bases at J; junction bases unmatched: 12. Germline-derived CDR1 and CDR2 are SGHTA and FQGTGA. CDR3 nucleotide sequence: TGTGCCAGCAGCATCCGAAGGACTAGCGGGATGAGCGAGCAGTTCTTC. The encoded protein is CASSIRRTSGMSEQFF.

This chain uses TRBV4-1 with TRBJ2-5, with D unresolved. This CDR3 is 15 amino acids long. The germline V and J ends were trimmed by 4 bases and 1 base, with 13 bases remaining between them. CDR1 and CDR2 (germline): MGHRA, YSYEKL. The CDR3: CASSPVRSFQETQYF. The CDR3 region has the DNA TGCGCCAGCAGCCCTGTACGATCCTTCCAAGAGACCCAGTACTTC.

This chain joins TRBV10-3 and TRBJ1-2, with D unclear. CDR3 length equals 14 residues. Germline lookup yields CDR1 ENHRY and CDR2 SYGVKD. Trimming took 2 bases from V and 2 from J, leaving 9 bases between them. The CDR3 spells CAISETADNYGYTF. For the CDR3, the DNA is TGTGCCATCAGTGAGACAGCTGACAACTATGGCTACACCTTC.

This rearrangement joins TRBV10-2 to TRBJ2-2; 8 positions agree with TRBD2. CDR1 WSHSY and CDR2 SAAADI come from the germline V gene. J gave up 4 bases and V 7 bases, and 8 bases lay outside the gene matches. CDR3 size: 15 residues. The CDR3 sequence: CASILTSAITGELFF. CDR3 coding DNA: TGCGCCAGCATACTGACTAGCGCCATCACCGGGGAGCTGTTTTTT.

This clone was counted between two and nine times. This specimen includes other DNA sequences encoding the same CDR3. The chain employs TRBV7-3 and TRBJ2-2; D gene unclear. Trimming stripped 1 base from V and 1 base from J, with 4 bases between. CDR3 length equals 14 residues. Germline V gene data show CDR1 as SGHTA and CDR2 as FQGTGA. CDR3 nucleotides: TGTGCCAGCAGCTTAAGGCAGAACACCGGGGAGCTGTTTTTT. This gives the protein CASSLRQNTGELFF.

The table lists this clone with a few counts. Other nucleotide sequences from this sample produce the same CDR3. V usage is TRBV30 and J usage is TRBJ2-5, with D unresolved. CDR1 and CDR2 from the germline V gene are GTSNPN and SVGIG (reference sequence). The CDR3 runs to 11 residues. Trimming cost V 3 bases and J 1 base, with 3 bases left between them. The CDR3 sequence is CAWSTQETQYF. The CDR3 DNA follows: TGTGCCTGGAGCACCCAAGAGACCCAGTACTTC.